The 15 T cell receptor beta chains below all came from one sample that was sequenced in a study of identical twins. TCRdb reanalysed the 5' RACE reads using MiXCR and keeps one entry per CDR3 protein. The table lists 450,000 or so distinct CDR3 sequences, 20% to 25% of them singletons. The sample was also reused in another study, on T cells expressing NK-cell markers.

Material: CD4+ T cells sorted from blood. All receptors come from a young woman in good health.

This chain connects TRBV5-4 to TRBJ2-3, with 7 nucleotides matching TRBD2. V shed 3 bases, J shed 8 bases, and the junction held 9 bases outside the gene matches. Germline values: CDR1 SGHNT, CDR2 YYREEE (reference sequence). The CDR3 sequence is 14 residues long. The DNA of the CDR3 is TGTGCCAGCAGCTCATCAGGGTTAGCGGGTACGCAGTATTTT. Translated, it gives CASSSSGLAGTQYF.

The V call is TRBV7-2, the J call TRBJ2-7; D call uncertain. Trimming took off 1 base at V and 3 bases at J, with 13 bases between the two ends. This CDR3 spans 15 amino acids. CDR1 is SGHTA, CDR2 FQGNSA, per germline. The CDR3 DNA reads TGTGCCAGCAGCTTAGTTCTGGGCGGATACTACGAGCAGTACTTC. As protein: CASSLVLGGYYEQYF.

This clonotype was counted a few times. V gene TRBV5-1 combines with J gene TRBJ2-1; the match to TRBD2 covers 8 bases. Germline V gene lookup returns CDR1 SGHRS and CDR2 YFSETQ. CDR3 length equals 16 residues. Trimming took 6 bases from V and 1 from J; bases not matched to a gene: 9. DNA for the CDR3: TGCGCCAGCATGGGGGGTAGCGGGGCGTCCTACAATGAGCAGTTCTTC. Protein sequence: CASMGGSGASYNEQFF. Filled out from reference TRBV5-1 and TRBJ2-1, the complete variable domain reads KAGVTQTPRYLIKTRGQQVTLSCSPISGHRSVSWYQQTPGQGLQFLFEYFSETQRNKGNFPGRFSGRQFSNSRSEMNVSTLELGDSALYLCASMGGSGASYNEQFFGPGTRLTVL.

The rearrangement joins TRBV6-8 to TRBJ1-2; TRBD1 might be the D (5 bases). V lost 0 bases and J lost 4, with 12 bases in between. Germline values: CDR1 MNHGY, CDR2 SAAAGT. The CDR3 spans 15 residues. The CDR3 nucleotides read TGTGCCAGCAGTTACTCGAAGGCTGGGGGCTATGGCTACACCTTC. It is translated as CASSYSKAGGYGYTF.

The rearrangement joins TRBV20-1 to TRBJ1-5, with TRBD1 as a possible D gene (6 bases). The germline CDR1 and CDR2 sequences are DFQATT and SNEGSKA (reference sequence). V was cut by 0 bases and J by 9 bases, with 9 bases left in between. The CDR3 length is 12 residues. The chain's CDR3 is CSAREGARPQHF. CDR3 nucleotides: TGCAGTGCTAGAGAGGGGGCCCGGCCCCAGCATTTT.

The V gene is TRBV5-1, the J gene TRBJ2-3; 9 bases fit TRBD1. The CDR3 length is 17 residues. Germline V gene sequence: CDR1 SGHRS, CDR2 YFSETQ. The J segment lost 2 bases and the V segment lost 3 bases, leaving 10 bases of the junction unmatched. CDR3 sequence reads: CASSSPGGTGITDTQYF. The CDR3 DNA reads as TGCGCCAGCAGCTCTCCCGGCGGGACAGGGATCACAGATACGCAGTATTTT.

Regarding this clonotype: One end of the junction does not line up with germline, which may come from a read error. The rearrangement joins TRBV20-1 to TRBJ2-7; weak D call: TRBD2 (5 bases). This CDR3 is 13 amino acids long. CDR1 and CDR2 (germline): DFQATT, SNEGSKA (reference sequence). Here the CDR3 DNA reads TGCAGTACTAGAGACTACCGGTCTAACGAGCAGTACTTC. Translation gives CSTRDYRSNEQYF.

This clonotype was picked up a small number of times. The chain uses TRBV4-3 and TRBJ2-3, with 7 bases lining up with TRBD1. The trim removed 2 bases at V and 0 bases at J, leaving 11 bases unmatched. Germline V gives CDR1 LGHNA, CDR2 YSLEER. CDR3 length: 18 residues. CDR3 coding DNA: TGCGCCAGCAGCCAACTCCTAGGGGGCATTACGAGCACAGATACGCAGTATTTT. Amino acid sequence: CASSQLLGGITSTDTQYF.

The sample holds a few counts of this clonotype. This chain uses TRBV3-1 with TRBJ2-5; D possibly corresponds to TRBD1 (5 bases). There are 16 residues in the CDR3. The V gene's germline CDR1 is LGHDT and CDR2 YNNKEL (reference sequence). V lost 1 base and J lost 4, with 16 bases in between. CDR3 in DNA: TGTGCCAGCAGCCAAGCGGGTTATTCAGGGTTAGAGACCCAGTACTTC. The encoded protein is CASSQAGYSGLETQYF.

This clonotype was observed a few times. The V gene is TRBV20-1, the J gene TRBJ1-2; 8 bases fit TRBD1. The V gene end was trimmed by 6 bases and the J gene end by 7 bases; junction bases not matched to a gene: 13. This CDR3 is 14 amino acids long. CDR1 is DFQATT, CDR2 SNEGSKA, per germline (reference sequence). The CDR3 DNA reads as TGCAGTGCCGACGACAGGGGAGCATTAGGTGGCTACACCTTC. Translating it yields CSADDRGALGGYTF.

This clonotype was recorded only once. The chain combines TRBV6-5 with TRBJ2-1; 9 bases align to TRBD1. J lost 6 bases, V lost 0 bases, and 6 bases had no gene match. CDR3 length: 16 residues. From germline, CDR1 is MNHEY and CDR2 SVGAGI. The CDR3 DNA sequence: TGTGCCAGCAGTTACTCAGGGACAGGGCCTTTCAATGAGCAGTTCTTC. Translation: CASSYSGTGPFNEQFF.

This clonotype was seen more than once but under ten times. This chain uses TRBV19 with TRBJ2-2, with 9 bases aligning to TRBD2. Germline lookup yields CDR1 LNHDA and CDR2 SQIVND (reference sequence). V shed 6 bases and J 5 bases; nucleotides not matched to a gene: 7. This CDR3 is built from 15 residues. The DNA of the CDR3 is TGTGCCAGTAGCAAACTAGCGGGTGGTACCGGGGAGCTGTTTTTT. Its protein is CASSKLAGGTGELFF.

This sequence joins TRBV5-1 and TRBJ2-3; D remains ambiguous. The CDR3 totals 14 residues. Trimming took off 3 bases at V and 2 bases at J, with 10 bases between the two ends. Germline V gives CDR1 SGHRS, CDR2 YFSETQ. The CDR3 bases are TGCGCCAGCAGCTATGATCTCCCCACAGATACGCAGTATTTT. Protein: CASSYDLPTDTQYF.

A few counts support this clonotype. The chain couples TRBV5-1 to TRBJ1-2; D uncertain. V lost 0 bases, J lost 3 bases, and 9 bases lay in between. In germline, CDR1 is SGHRS, CDR2 YFSETQ. The CDR3 totals 14 residues. CDR3 in DNA: TGCGCCAGCAGCTTGGGCGACACAGACTATGGCTACACCTTC. Amino acid sequence: CASSLGDTDYGYTF.

This clonotype was counted between two and nine times. This chain connects TRBV3-1 to TRBJ2-7; D remains unclear. Per germline, CDR1 LGHDT and CDR2 YNNKEL (reference sequence). V was shortened by 4 bases and J by 4 bases, with 11 bases between the two germline ends. This CDR3 comprises 13 residues. The CDR3 DNA is TGTGCCAGCAGCCGAACAGCAGAATACGAGCAGTACTTC. Translated: CASSRTAEYEQYF.